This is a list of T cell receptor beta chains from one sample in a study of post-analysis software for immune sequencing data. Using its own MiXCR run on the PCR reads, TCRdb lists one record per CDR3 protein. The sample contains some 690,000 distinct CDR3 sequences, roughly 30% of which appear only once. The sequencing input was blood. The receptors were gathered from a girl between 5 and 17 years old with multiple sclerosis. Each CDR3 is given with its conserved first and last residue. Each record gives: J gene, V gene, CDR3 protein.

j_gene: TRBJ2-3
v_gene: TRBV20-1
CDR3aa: CSAKSTSGEDTQYF

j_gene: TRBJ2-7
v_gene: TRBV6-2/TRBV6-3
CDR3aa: CASSYDPTGLSSYEQYF

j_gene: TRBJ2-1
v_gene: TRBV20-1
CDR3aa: CSASLEGPYNEQFF

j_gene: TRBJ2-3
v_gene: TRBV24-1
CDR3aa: CATSSSTGSLNTQYF

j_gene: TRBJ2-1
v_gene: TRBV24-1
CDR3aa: CATSVFNEQFF

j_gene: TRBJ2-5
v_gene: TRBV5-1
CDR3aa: CASSSPDRDLRETQYF

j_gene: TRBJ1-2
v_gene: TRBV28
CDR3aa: CASSLSDRVYTF

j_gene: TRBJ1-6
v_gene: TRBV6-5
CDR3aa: CASSYPRTGDYNSPLHF

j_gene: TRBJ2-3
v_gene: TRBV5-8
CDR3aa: CASNLRGRREDTQYF

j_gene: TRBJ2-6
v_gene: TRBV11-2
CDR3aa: CASSQRDRLYSGANVLTF

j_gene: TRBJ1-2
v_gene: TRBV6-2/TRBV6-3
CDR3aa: CASSRTGRQGYTF

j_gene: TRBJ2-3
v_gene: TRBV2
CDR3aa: CASRGPGTDTQYF

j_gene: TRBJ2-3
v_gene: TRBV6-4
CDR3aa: CASSDNTDTQYF

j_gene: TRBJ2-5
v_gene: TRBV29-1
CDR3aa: CSARQGGETQYF

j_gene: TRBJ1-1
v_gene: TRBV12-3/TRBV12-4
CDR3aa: CASRGYMNTEAFF

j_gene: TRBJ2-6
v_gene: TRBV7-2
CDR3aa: CASSLSRSGANVLTF

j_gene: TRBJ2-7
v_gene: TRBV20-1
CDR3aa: CSARVSPGTYEQYF

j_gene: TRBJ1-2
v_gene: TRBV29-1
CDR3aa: CSVESTDGNYGYTF

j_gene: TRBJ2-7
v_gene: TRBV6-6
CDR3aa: CASSYATVGEQYF

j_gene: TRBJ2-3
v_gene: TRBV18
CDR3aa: CASSPETGMSTDTQYF

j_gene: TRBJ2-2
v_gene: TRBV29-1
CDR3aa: CSVWGTGTGELFF

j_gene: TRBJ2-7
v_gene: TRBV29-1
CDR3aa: CSVGPSTYEQYF

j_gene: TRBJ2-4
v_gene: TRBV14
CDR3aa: CAGSPSPMANIQYF

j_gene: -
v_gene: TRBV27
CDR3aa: CASSLLAGAPGTQYF

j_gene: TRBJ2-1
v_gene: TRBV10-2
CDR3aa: CASRVSSGYNEQFF

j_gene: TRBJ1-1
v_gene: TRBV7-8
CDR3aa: CASSLRAGGNEAFF

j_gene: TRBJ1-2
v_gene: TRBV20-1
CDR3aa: CSANQPTGWGTYGYTF

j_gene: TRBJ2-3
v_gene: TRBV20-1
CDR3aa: CSARSPSGRLIDTQYF

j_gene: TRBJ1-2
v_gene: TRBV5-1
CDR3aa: CVSSLGAYSRSYGYTF

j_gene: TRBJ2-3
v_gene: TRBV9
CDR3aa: CASSALAGLTQTDTQYF